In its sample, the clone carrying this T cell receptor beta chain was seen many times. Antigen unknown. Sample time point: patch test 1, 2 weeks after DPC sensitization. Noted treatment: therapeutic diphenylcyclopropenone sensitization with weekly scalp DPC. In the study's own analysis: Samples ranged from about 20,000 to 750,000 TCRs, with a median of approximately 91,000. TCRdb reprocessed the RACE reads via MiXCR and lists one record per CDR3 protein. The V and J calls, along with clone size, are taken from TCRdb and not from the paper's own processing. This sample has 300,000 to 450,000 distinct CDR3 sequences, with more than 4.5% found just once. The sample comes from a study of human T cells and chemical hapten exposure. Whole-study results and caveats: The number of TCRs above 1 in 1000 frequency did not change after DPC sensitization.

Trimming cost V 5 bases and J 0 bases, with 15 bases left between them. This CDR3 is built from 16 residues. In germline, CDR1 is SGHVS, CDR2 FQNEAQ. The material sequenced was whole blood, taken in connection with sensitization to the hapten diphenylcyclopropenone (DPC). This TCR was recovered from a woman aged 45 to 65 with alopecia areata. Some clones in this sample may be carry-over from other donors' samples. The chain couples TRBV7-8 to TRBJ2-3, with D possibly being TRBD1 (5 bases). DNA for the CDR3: TGTGCCAGCAGCAGGTTCGACAGCCCTAGCACAGATACGCAGTATTTT. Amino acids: CASSRFDSPSTDTQYF.